This T cell receptor beta chain came from a study of shared clonotypes between healthy human individuals. Across the study: Samples came from a couple of female and a few male donors aged 18 to 49.

Positively selected for CCR7, the CD45RO-negative cells used as naive CD8 cells excluded terminally differentiated effector memory CD45RA+ cells. Execution of the assay was at deep level. Profiling relied on immunoSEQ multiplex PCR, and the TCRdb table lists in-frame clones only, not all of them. The top ten hold 1.5% to 2% of the sample, which has 2 million to 2.5 million clones, about 93% seen once. Deletions cut 2 bases from V and 12 bases from J, with 19 bases between. Germline values: CDR1 MNHEY, CDR2 SVGAGI. This CDR3 has 14 residues. The sequencing sample was made of naive CD8+ T cells from PBMCs. The chain carries TRBV6-5 and TRBJ1-1; maybe TRBD1 (5 bases). This TCR was recovered from a man aged 18 to 30 in good health. Some clones in this sample may be carry-over from other donors' samples. The CDR3 region is CASSYHNYGAISFF. CDR3 DNA: TGTGCCAGCAGTTACCACAATTATGGGGCAATATCTTTCTTT.